The next 20 T cell receptor beta chains were all read from a single sample in a study of beta chain features in type 1 diabetes. The study reverse transcribed the entire isolated RNA, so it sequenced expressed TCRB transcripts. Generated by immunoSEQ multiplex PCR, the TCRdb table keeps only in-frame clones and is missing some. The sample carries some 640,000 clones, about 14% recorded once. The antigens of these receptors remain unknown. Study conclusions and caveats: The study found moderately but significantly shorter TCRB CDR3s in all four CD4+ subsets of Type 1 diabetes patients.

Input material: naive CD4+ T cells from blood. The receptors stem from a man between 18 and 29 years old with type 1 diabetes.

In this sample, this clone turned up a few times. The J gene is TRBJ1-1, the V gene TRBV7-9; D gene unclear. V gave up 7 bases and J gave up 1 base, with 13 bases separating them. The CDR3 has 14 amino acids. Germline assignment: CDR1 SEHNR and CDR2 FQNEAQ (reference sequence). Written as DNA, the CDR3 is TGTGCCAGCACCTCTTCTGCGGGGAACACTGAAGCTTTCTTT. Amino acid sequence: CASTSSAGNTEAFF.

This chain links TRBV7-2 with TRBJ1-1; a possible D gene is TRBD1 (5 bases). There are 13 residues in the CDR3. V was clipped by 8 bases and J by 6 bases, with 16 bases between them. Germline CDR1 and CDR2: SGHTA and FQGNSA. The CDR3 is CASAPGVVAEAFF. CDR3 DNA: TGTGCCAGCGCGCCGGGGGTAGTGGCTGAAGCTTTCTTT. Combining the CDR3 with reference TRBV7-2 and TRBJ1-1 gives the whole variable domain GAGVSQSPSNKVTEKGKDVELRCDPISGHTALYWYRQSLGQGLEFLIYFQGNSAPDKSGLPSDRFSAERTGGSVSTLTIQRTQQEDSAVYLCASAPGVVAEAFFGQGTRLTVV.

The table lists this clone with a few counts. The rearrangement links TRBV5-4 to TRBJ2-3; D remains unclear. Germline assignment: CDR1 SGHNT and CDR2 YYREEE (reference sequence). This CDR3 is 15 amino acids long. Trimming removed 4 bases at V and 0 bases at J, with 12 bases between. CDR3 residues: CASSNAKSSTDTQYF. DNA for the CDR3: TGTGCCAGCAGCAACGCGAAGTCTAGCACAGATACGCAGTATTTT.

V gene TRBV10-1 combines with J gene TRBJ2-7; D is ambiguous. Trimming left V 3 bases short and J 9 bases short, with 15 bases between. Germline values: CDR1 WNHNN, CDR2 SYGVQD (reference sequence). This CDR3 spans 13 amino acids. DNA of the CDR3: TGCGCCAGCAGTGACCGGTACCTTCTCGGGCAGTACTTC. It specifies CASSDRYLLGQYF.

This clone occurred once. The chain carries TRBV9 and TRBJ2-1, with 12 bases identical to TRBD2. Per the germline V gene, CDR1 is SGDLS and CDR2 is YYNGEE. Unmatched junction bases numbered 2, after V lost 3 bases and J lost 4 bases. CDR3 length equals 15 residues. CDR3 region: CASSGTSGEYNEQFF. The DNA of the CDR3 is TGTGCCAGCAGCGGGACTAGCGGGGAGTACAATGAGCAGTTCTTC.

This sequence joins TRBV18 and TRBJ2-7; maybe TRBD1 (6 bases). Germline CDR1 is KGHSH and CDR2 is LQKENI. V lost 4 bases to trimming and J lost 2 bases, with 12 bases between them. The CDR3 is 14 residues long. CDR3 sequence (DNA): TGTGCCAGCTCACAGGCACAGGGAACCTACGAGCAGTACTTC. Translating gives CASSQAQGTYEQYF.

The chain links TRBV30 to TRBJ1-4; 8 bases align to TRBD1. V dropped 3 bases and J dropped 11; count of bases not matched to a gene: 2. Germline CDR1 is GTSNPN and CDR2 is SVGIG (reference sequence). The CDR3 is 11 residues long. In nucleotides, the CDR3 is TGTGCCTGGAGCTGGGACAGGAAACTGTTTTTT. This sequence encodes CAWSWDRKLFF.

There are many counts of this clone. J is TRBJ2-2 and V is TRBV23-1; D not certain. TRBV23-1 is treated as an ORF (open reading frame) with a function not yet certain. This CDR3 is built from 15 residues. The V gene lost 6 bases and the J gene lost 1 base, with 12 bases spanning the gap. The CDR3 DNA reads as TGCGCCAGCAGCCAACTGCTAGAGAACACCGGGGAGCTGTTTTTT. Translation: CASSQLLENTGELFF.

This clone was counted between two and nine times. The chain combines TRBV10-3 with TRBJ2-1; no definite D call. The CDR3 consists of 14 residues. Looked up from germline, CDR1 is ENHRY and CDR2 is SYGVKD. The ends were cut back, 4 bases at V and 1 base at J, with 8 bases in the middle. The CDR3 DNA reads TGTGCCATCAGTGCCGACCAGTCCTACAATGAGCAGTTCTTC. This encodes CAISADQSYNEQFF.

The chain uses TRBV6-4 and TRBJ1-1, with D tentatively TRBD1 (5 bases). Trimming cost V 6 bases and J 3 bases, with 11 bases left between them. CDR1 MRHNA and CDR2 SNTAGT come from the germline V gene. CDR3 length: 13 residues. CDR3 sequence reads: CASRGQLDTEAFF. The CDR3 DNA is TGTGCCAGCAGAGGACAACTGGACACTGAAGCTTTCTTT.

The V call is TRBV10-3, the J call TRBJ2-1; D remains unclear. Trimming shortened V by 0 bases and J by 4 bases, and 1 base separated the two germline ends. Germline lookup yields CDR1 ENHRY and CDR2 SYGVKD. This CDR3 comprises 12 residues. CDR3 loop: CAISESYNEQFF. Written as DNA, the CDR3 is TGTGCCATCAGTGAGTCGTACAATGAGCAGTTCTTC.

The chain combines TRBV7-2 with TRBJ2-5; D uncertain. Between the trimmed V and J ends, which lost 1 base and 5 bases, there was a span of 5 bases. Germline loops: CDR1 SGHTA, CDR2 FQGNSA. The CDR3 is 12 amino acids. CDR3 nucleotides: TGTGCCAGCAGCTTAGATAGGGAGACCCAGTACTTC. Translated: CASSLDRETQYF. Looking up the rest from reference TRBV7-2 and TRBJ2-5 gives the full variable domain: GAGVSQSPSNKVTEKGKDVELRCDPISGHTALYWYRQSLGQGLEFLIYFQGNSAPDKSGLPSDRFSAERTGGSVSTLTIQRTQQEDSAVYLCASSLDRETQYFGPGTRLLVL.

In the case of this clone: The sample contains more than one DNA sequence encoding this CDR3. Written as DNA, the CDR3 is TGCGCCAGCAGCTTGGGAGGGGGGACCTACAATGAGCAGTTCTTC. Its translation: CASSLGGGTYNEQFF. The chain couples TRBV5-1 to TRBJ2-1; D is possibly TRBD1 or TRBD2 (6 bases each). Trimming stripped 0 bases from V and 2 bases from J, with 9 bases between. The CDR3 extends over 15 amino acids. CDR1 SGHRS and CDR2 YFSETQ come from the germline V gene. The full variable domain, rest sourced from reference TRBV5-1 and TRBJ2-1, is KAGVTQTPRYLIKTRGQQVTLSCSPISGHRSVSWYQQTPGQGLQFLFEYFSETQRNKGNFPGRFSGRQFSNSRSEMNVSTLELGDSALYLCASSLGGGTYNEQFFGPGTRLTVL.

This clone has just a few counts. The genes are TRBV29-1 and TRBJ2-3; D not certain. This CDR3 has 15 residues. CDR1 and CDR2 (germline): SQVTM, ANQGSEA. Trimming removed 4 bases from V and 1 base from J, with 15 bases in between. The CDR3, as DNA: TGCAGCGTTGGGGCCCCCACCCGGGGCACAGATACGCAGTATTTT. This gives the protein CSVGAPTRGTDTQYF.

This clone was found a few times. V is TRBV7-9 and J is TRBJ2-1, with TRBD2 matching 11 bases. CDR3 length equals 15 residues. The V and J ends lost 5 bases and 5 bases, in that order; junction bases with no gene match: 5. Germline V gene lookup returns CDR1 SEHNR and CDR2 FQNEAQ (reference sequence). Here the CDR3 reads CASSQKGLADNEQFF. The CDR3 coding sequence is TGTGCCAGCAGCCAGAAGGGACTAGCGGACAATGAGCAGTTCTTC.

This clone was observed a handful of times. The V call is TRBV29-1, the J call TRBJ2-2; D possibly corresponds to TRBD2 (6 bases). Trimming cost V 1 base and J 3 bases, with 12 bases left between them. Germline V gives CDR1 SQVTM, CDR2 ANQGSEA. The CDR3 runs 15 residues. CDR3 in amino acids: CSVEGPGEDTGELFF. The DNA of the CDR3 is TGCAGCGTTGAAGGTCCGGGGGAGGACACCGGGGAGCTGTTTTTT.

This clone has more than one count but fewer than ten. The chain has TRBV7-9 and TRBJ1-2, with TRBD1 matching 8 bases. V gave up 5 bases and J gave up 4 bases; unmatched junction bases: 9. The length of the CDR3 is 15 residues. The V gene's germline CDR1 is SEHNR and CDR2 FQNEAQ (reference sequence). CDR3 DNA sequence: TGTGCCAGCAGCCCTGGACAGGGCGGTATCTATGGCTACACCTTC. Encoded protein: CASSPGQGGIYGYTF.

The genes are TRBV5-1 and TRBJ2-3; TRBD1 matches at 8 bases. The junction had 5 bases not matched to a gene; V was cut back by 2 bases and J by 3 bases. The length of the CDR3 is 15 residues. Germline assignment: CDR1 SGHRS and CDR2 YFSETQ. The CDR3 is CASSLTQGGTDTQYF. In nucleotides, the CDR3 is TGCGCCAGCAGCTTAACACAGGGGGGAACAGATACGCAGTATTTT.

About this clone: This CDR3 is also generated by other DNA sequences in the sample. The chain combines TRBV11-2 with TRBJ2-5; maybe TRBD1 (6 bases). Germline V gene lookup returns CDR1 SGHAT and CDR2 FQNNGV. With 3 bases removed from V and 1 base from J, the gap between germline ends came to 6 bases. The CDR3 has 13 residues. CDR3 sequence reads: CASSLDSQETQYF. CDR3 DNA sequence: TGTGCCAGCAGCTTGGACAGCCAAGAGACCCAGTACTTC.

The chain employs TRBV27 and TRBJ1-3; D gene ambiguous. The CDR3 is 13 residues long. Trimming took 3 bases from V and 4 from J, leaving 7 bases between them. In germline, CDR1 is MNHEY, CDR2 SMNVEV (reference sequence). Written as DNA, the CDR3 is TGTGCCAGCAGTTTCGGGAGGGGAAACACCATATATTTT. Encoded protein: CASSFGRGNTIYF.